Sequencing of this TCR beta chain was carried out in a study of shared clonotypes between healthy human individuals. Concerning this clone: The target antigen is unknown.

General study points: Sequencing depth was expected to affect clonotype sharing among donors. Naive subsets tended to show greater estimated richness than memory subsets. A reduction in generation probabilities was seen for non-shared clonotypes relative to those shared by all four donors.

Trimming pared 6 bases from V and 4 bases from J, leaving 15 bases between. The germline V gene encodes CDR1 MDHEN and CDR2 SYDVKM. The length of the CDR3 is 14 residues. Using immunoSEQ multiplex PCR, the repertoire was profiled, and TCRdb retains in-frame clones only, with some absent. This sample carries roughly 1.4 million clones, about 98.5% of them seen once, and the ten largest clones take around 0.38%. The specimen was naive CD4+ T cells sorted from blood. Subset defined: CD45RA+ positively selected. The V call is TRBV28, the J call TRBJ2-5, with D possibly called TRBD1 or TRBD2 (5 bases each). The TCR was taken from a young man in good health. Here the CDR3 reads CASSPAGAAETQYF. The CDR3 DNA reads TGTGCCAGCAGCCCCGCCGGGGCAGCAGAGACCCAGTACTTC.